This T cell receptor (beta chain) was captured in a study of beta chain features in type 1 diabetes. General study points: Whatever favoring of shorter templates PCR might show would apply equally to patients and controls. In every one of the four CD4+ subsets, TCRB CDR3s were moderately but significantly shorter in Type 1 diabetes patients.

The whole isolated RNA underwent reverse transcription, so sequencing captured expressed TCRB transcripts. Libraries were prepared by immunoSEQ multiplex PCR; TCRdb keeps only in-frame clonotypes and omits some of them. Counted here are over 600,000 clones, 9.5% to 15% occurring once; the ten biggest clones make up more than 0.1%. CDR1 and CDR2 from the germline V gene are SNHLY and FYNNEI. V lost 6 bases and J lost 5, with 16 bases in between. CDR3 length equals 15 residues. This clone has only a few counts. Its antigen is unidentified. The sequence derives from a man aged 30-40 years with type 1 diabetes. V gene TRBV2 combines with J gene TRBJ2-2; TRBD2 might be the D (5 bases). Sequenced input: naive CD4+ T cells from blood. This CDR3 reads CASRPWTAGTGELFF. Here the CDR3 DNA reads TGTGCCAGCAGACCTTGGACGGCGGGTACCGGGGAGCTGTTTTTT.